This T cell receptor beta chain appears in the sequencing data of a study of patients and donors after allogeneic stem cell transplantation (dated by TCRdb to the early 2020s). Of note for this clonotype: Its antigen target is currently unknown. No base quality information exists; no much larger clone differs at one position.

For this chain, trimming is 3 bases at the V end and 2 bases at the J end, and the number of junction bases without a gene match is 4. The CDR3 measures 16 amino acids from cysteine to phenylalanine. The entry retains the CDR3 DNA only, 48 bases that are in frame from base 1. CDR1 and CDR2 (MGHRA, YSYEKL) derive from the germline V gene. To prepare the library, RT-PCR was applied. The sequencer was a NextSeq 550. TCRdb reprocessed the public reads (quality trimming at Q25 with fastp, clone calling with MiXCR) and kept in-frame beta chains. Merged by CDR3 protein, the rows form single entries marked with the most common genes and DNA. Present in this sample are approximately 200,000 distinct CDR3 sequences, over 30% of which were seen just once. Around 10% of the sample belongs to the ten largest clones.

The chain employs TRBV4-1 and TRBJ2-1; 10 middle bases align to TRBD2. The specimen was blood, either unsorted or a sorted T cell fraction (not recorded which). This sequence was found in a human donor who was either an allogeneic HSCT recipient or a stem cell or donor lymphocyte infusion donor (not recorded which). It is not recorded whose cells these are; they may come from a transplant donor. The nucleotide sequence is TGCGCCAGCAGCCACGTTAGCGGGGGGACCTACAATGAGCAGTTCTTC. It codes for CASSHVSGGTYNEQFF.